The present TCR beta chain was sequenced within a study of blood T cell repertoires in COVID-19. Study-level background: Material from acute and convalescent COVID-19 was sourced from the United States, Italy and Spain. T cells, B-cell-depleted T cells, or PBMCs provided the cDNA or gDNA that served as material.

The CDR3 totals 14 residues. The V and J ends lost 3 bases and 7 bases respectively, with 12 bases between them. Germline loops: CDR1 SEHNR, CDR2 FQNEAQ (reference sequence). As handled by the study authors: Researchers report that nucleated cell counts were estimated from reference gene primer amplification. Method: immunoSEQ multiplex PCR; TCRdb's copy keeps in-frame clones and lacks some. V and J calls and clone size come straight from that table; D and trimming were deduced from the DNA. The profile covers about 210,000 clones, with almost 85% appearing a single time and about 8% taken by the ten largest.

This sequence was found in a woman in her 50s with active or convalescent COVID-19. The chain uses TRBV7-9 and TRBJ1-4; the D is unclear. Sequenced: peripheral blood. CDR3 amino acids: CASSFDIVREKLFF. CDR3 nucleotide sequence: TGTGCCAGCAGCTTCGACATTGTGCGTGAAAAACTGTTTTTT.